The 13 T cell receptor beta chains below were found in one sample sequenced in a study of cytomegalovirus exposure and HLA in healthy donors. Amplification used 60 Vbeta primers and 13 Jbeta primers. The repertoire was sequenced with immunoSEQ multiplex PCR; TCRdb's copy has only in-frame clones and lacks some. The profile shows under 250,000 clones, over 65% of them singletons. What was sequenced was PBMCs. All receptors derive from a man between 18 and 29 years old in good health and CMV-seronegative.

J is TRBJ2-3 and V is TRBV11-3; TRBD2 aligns across 7 bases. CDR3 length: 15 residues. Germline V gene sequence: CDR1 SGHNT, CDR2 YENEEA. J was trimmed by 4 bases and V by 1 base; bases with no gene match: 5. CDR3 nucleotide sequence: TGTGCCAGCAGCTTAGGACTAGCTCTATCAGATACGCAGTATTTT. This gives the protein CASSLGLALSDTQYF.

The chain uses TRBV5-4 and TRBJ2-7; TRBD2 aligns across 8 bases. The CDR3 is made up of 15 amino acids. J lost 0 bases, V lost 3 bases, and 5 bases had no gene match. Germline V gene sequence: CDR1 SGHNT, CDR2 YYREEE (reference sequence). CDR3 nucleotide sequence: TGTGCCAGCAGCTCCACTAGCGGACCCTCCTACGAGCAGTACTTC. Translating it yields CASSSTSGPSYEQYF.

The V call is TRBV27, the J call TRBJ2-5, with a tentative D call TRBD1 (6 bases). The J call is in doubt because the DNA end fits TRBJ2-7 better. The CDR3 is 17 amino acids. CDR1 and CDR2 from the germline V gene are MNHEY and SMNVEV (reference sequence). The CDR3, as DNA: TGTGCCAGCAGTTCCTACTCCACAGGGAGTATTCCCTACGAGCAGTACTTC. Translation gives CASSSYSTGSIPYEQYF.

The chain recombines TRBV7-9 with TRBJ2-3; D possibly corresponds to TRBD1 (6 bases). Germline V gene sequence: CDR1 SEHNR, CDR2 FQNEAQ (reference sequence). V shed 5 bases and J shed 1 base, with 13 bases lying between them. This CDR3 region has 15 residues. The CDR3 DNA reads as TGTGCCAGCAGCCCACAGGGAGCCCGCACAGATACGCAGTATTTT. Encoded protein: CASSPQGARTDTQYF.

The rearrangement uses TRBV15 and TRBJ1-2, with 12 bases matching TRBD1. This CDR3 is 16 amino acids long. Trimming removed 2 bases from V and 8 bases from J; junction bases left unmatched: 9. The V gene's germline CDR1 is LNHNV and CDR2 YYDKDF (reference sequence). The CDR3 DNA follows: TGTGCCACCAGCAGAAAACCGGGACAGGGGGCGTGGGGCTACACCTTC. As protein: CATSRKPGQGAWGYTF. The complete variable domain, with remaining parts taken from reference TRBV15 and TRBJ1-2, reads DAMVIQNPRYQVTQFGKPVTLSCSQTLNHNVMYWYQQKSSQAPKLLFHYYDKDFNNEADTPDNFQSRRPNTSFCFLDIRSPGLGDTAMYLCATSRKPGQGAWGYTFGSGTRLTVV.

This chain links TRBV5-1 with TRBJ2-1; D may be TRBD1 (7 bases). The ends were cut back, 0 bases at V and 3 bases at J, with 10 bases in the middle. CDR3 length equals 15 residues. CDR1 is SGHRS, CDR2 YFSETQ, per germline. The CDR3 DNA sequence: TGCGCCAGCAGCTTGGCCCAGGGGGGCTACAATGAGCAGTTCTTC. Its protein product is CASSLAQGGYNEQFF.

The chain employs TRBV19 and TRBJ2-2; 10 positions match TRBD1. The CDR3 spans 16 residues. In germline, CDR1 is LNHDA, CDR2 SQIVND (reference sequence). Trimming cost V 6 bases and J 4 bases; bases outside gene matches: 8. The CDR3 here is CASSLGTGAITGELFF. The CDR3 DNA sequence: TGTGCCAGTAGCCTTGGGACAGGGGCCATCACCGGGGAGCTGTTTTTT.

The V gene is TRBV19, the J gene TRBJ2-7; 7 nucleotides match TRBD1. This CDR3 has 13 residues. Germline-derived CDR1 and CDR2 are LNHDA and SQIVND (reference sequence). The trim removed 9 bases at V and 2 bases at J, leaving 7 bases unmatched. The CDR3 region is CASQGGPTYEQYF. CDR3 bases: TGTGCCAGCCAAGGGGGCCCCACCTACGAGCAGTACTTC.

The CDR3 protein is CASSLELWGQGARAFF. As DNA, the CDR3 is TGCGCCAGCAGCTTGGAGTTGTGGGGACAGGGGGCGCGAGCTTTCTTT. V and J are TRBV5-1 and TRBJ1-1, with 12 bases fitting TRBD1. In germline, CDR1 is SGHRS, CDR2 YFSETQ. The CDR3 extends over 16 amino acids. J gave up 10 bases and V 0 bases, and 10 bases lay outside the gene matches.

The gene calls are TRBV28 and TRBJ1-1; D possibly corresponds to TRBD1 (6 bases). The CDR3 covers 15 residues. Trimming stripped 6 bases from V and 3 bases from J, with 17 bases between. In germline, CDR1 is MDHEN, CDR2 SYDVKM. CDR3 region: CASRPQGWQHTEAFF. The CDR3, as DNA: TGTGCCAGCAGGCCACAGGGTTGGCAGCACACTGAAGCTTTCTTT. Filled out from reference TRBV28 and TRBJ1-1, the complete variable domain reads DVKVTQSSRYLVKRTGEKVFLECVQDMDHENMFWYRQDPGLGLRLIYFSYDVKMKEKGDIPEGYSVSREKKERFSLILESASTNQTSMYLCASRPQGWQHTEAFFGQGTRLTVV.

In its sample, this clone was seen a few times. The gene calls are TRBV19 and TRBJ1-4; the match to TRBD1 covers 10 bases. CDR3 length: 17 residues. V dropped 2 bases and J dropped 8; count of bases not matched to a gene: 11. CDR1 is LNHDA, CDR2 SQIVND, per germline (reference sequence). This CDR3 reads CASSIPGTGALREKLFF. In DNA form, the CDR3 reads TGTGCCAGTAGTATACCAGGGACAGGGGCTCTTAGAGAAAAACTGTTTTTT.

The rearrangement uses TRBV29-1 and TRBJ2-5; possible D gene TRBD2, 7 bases. Trimming removed 6 bases from V and 2 bases from J, with 22 bases in between. The V gene's germline CDR1 is SQVTM and CDR2 ANQGSEA. The CDR3 sequence is 16 residues long. This CDR3 is CSVLDRSSGPQETQYF. CDR3 DNA: TGCAGCGTCCTCGACAGGAGTAGCGGGCCTCAAGAGACCCAGTACTTC.

The CDR3 bases are TGTGCCAGCGGGGAGGCGACGTTGACCTACGAGCAGTACTTC. Amino acid sequence: CASGEATLTYEQYF. The chain uses TRBV7-8 and TRBJ2-7; tentatively, D is TRBD2 (6 bases). This CDR3 has 14 residues. The germline V gene encodes CDR1 SGHVS and CDR2 FQNEAQ. V lost 8 bases and J 2 bases, leaving 16 bases between the germline ends.